The 2 T cell receptor beta chains below come from one sample, sequenced in a study of chemoradiotherapy in HPV16-positive cancers. Sequencing used immunoSEQ multiplex PCR; TCRdb keeps in-frame clones, though not all of them. The sample shows approximately 8,400 clones, about 84% of them seen only once. Sample collection occurred from a patient who underwent chemoradiotherapy. These receptors all come from a human donor with HPV-associated anogenital cancer.

The chain uses TRBV28 and TRBJ1-1; the match to TRBD1 covers 7 bases. CDR3 size: 17 residues. Germline trimming cut 2 bases from V and 1 base from J; bases unmatched to any gene: 10. Germline assignment: CDR1 MDHEN and CDR2 SYDVKM. The CDR3 nucleotides are TGTGCCAGCAGTTTAATAGGGACGGGACAGACGAACACTGAAGCTTTCTTT. It codes for CASSLIGTGQTNTEAFF.

The V gene is TRBV5-1, the J gene TRBJ2-3, with 13 bases fitting TRBD2. The trim removed 3 bases at V and 0 bases at J, leaving 7 bases unmatched. There are 18 residues in the CDR3. The germline CDR1 and CDR2 sequences are SGHRS and YFSETQ. Written as DNA, the CDR3 is TGCGCCAGCAGCTCTGGACTAGCGGGGGTACTTAGCACAGATACGCAGTATTTT. This encodes CASSSGLAGVLSTDTQYF.